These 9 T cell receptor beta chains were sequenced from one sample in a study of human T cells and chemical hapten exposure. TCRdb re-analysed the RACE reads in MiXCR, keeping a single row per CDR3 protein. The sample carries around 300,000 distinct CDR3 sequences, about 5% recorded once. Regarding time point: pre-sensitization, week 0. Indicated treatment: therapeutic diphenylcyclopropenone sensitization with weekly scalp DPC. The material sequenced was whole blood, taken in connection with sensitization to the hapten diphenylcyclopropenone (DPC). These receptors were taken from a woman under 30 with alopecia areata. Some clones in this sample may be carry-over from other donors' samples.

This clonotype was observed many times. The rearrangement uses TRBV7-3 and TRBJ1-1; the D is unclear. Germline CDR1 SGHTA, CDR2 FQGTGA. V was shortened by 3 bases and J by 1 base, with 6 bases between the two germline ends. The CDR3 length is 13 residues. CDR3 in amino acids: CASSFAGNTEAFF. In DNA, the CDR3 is TGTGCCAGCAGCTTTGCGGGGAACACTGAAGCTTTCTTT.

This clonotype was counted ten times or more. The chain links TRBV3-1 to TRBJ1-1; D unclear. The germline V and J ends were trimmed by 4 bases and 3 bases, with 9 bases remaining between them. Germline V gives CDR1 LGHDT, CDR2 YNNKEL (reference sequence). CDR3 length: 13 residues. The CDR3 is CASSRPGDTEAFF. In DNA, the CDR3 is TGTGCCAGCAGCCGTCCTGGGGACACTGAAGCTTTCTTT.

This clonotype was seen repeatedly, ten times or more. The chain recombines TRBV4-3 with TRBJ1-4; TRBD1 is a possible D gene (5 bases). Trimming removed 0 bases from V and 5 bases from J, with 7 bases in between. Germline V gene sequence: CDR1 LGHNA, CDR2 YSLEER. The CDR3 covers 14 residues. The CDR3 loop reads CASSQDWGNEKLFF. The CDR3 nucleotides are TGCGCCAGCAGCCAAGATTGGGGGAATGAAAAACTGTTTTTT.

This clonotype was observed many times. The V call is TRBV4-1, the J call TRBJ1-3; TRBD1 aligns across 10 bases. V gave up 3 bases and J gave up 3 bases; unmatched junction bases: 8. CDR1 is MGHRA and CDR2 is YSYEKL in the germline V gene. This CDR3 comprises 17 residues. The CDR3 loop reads CASSHATGQGRGNTIYF. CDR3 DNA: TGCGCCAGCAGCCACGCGACGGGACAGGGGCGTGGAAACACCATATATTTT.

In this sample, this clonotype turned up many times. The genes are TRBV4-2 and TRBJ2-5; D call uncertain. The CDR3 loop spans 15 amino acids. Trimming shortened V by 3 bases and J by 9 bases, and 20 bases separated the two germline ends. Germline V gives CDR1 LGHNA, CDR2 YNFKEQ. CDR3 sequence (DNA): TGTGCCAGCAGCCAGGGGTGGGGAAGTGAGATAGCCCAGTACTTC. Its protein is CASSQGWGSEIAQYF.

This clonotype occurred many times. In DNA form, the CDR3 reads TGTGCCAGCAGCTTAGCGTTCCGGGGGGCCACAGATACGCAGTATTTT. The encoded protein is CASSLAFRGATDTQYF. This chain connects TRBV7-6 to TRBJ2-3, with a weak D call TRBD2 (7 bases). V lost 0 bases and J lost 2, with 12 bases in between. Germline V lookup: CDR1 SGHVS, CDR2 FNYEAQ. The CDR3 contains 16 residues.

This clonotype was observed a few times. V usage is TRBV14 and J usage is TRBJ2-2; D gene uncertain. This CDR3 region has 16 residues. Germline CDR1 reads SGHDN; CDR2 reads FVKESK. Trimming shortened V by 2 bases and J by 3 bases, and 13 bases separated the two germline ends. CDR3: CASSQRRASDTGELFF. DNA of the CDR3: TGTGCCAGCAGCCAACGCCGGGCCTCGGACACCGGGGAGCTGTTTTTT.

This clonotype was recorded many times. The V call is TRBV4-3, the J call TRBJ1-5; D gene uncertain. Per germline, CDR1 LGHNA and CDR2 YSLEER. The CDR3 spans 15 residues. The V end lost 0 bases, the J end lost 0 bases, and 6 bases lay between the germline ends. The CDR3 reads CASSQEPYSNQPQHF. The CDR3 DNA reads TGCGCCAGCAGCCAAGAGCCGTATAGCAATCAGCCCCAGCATTTT.

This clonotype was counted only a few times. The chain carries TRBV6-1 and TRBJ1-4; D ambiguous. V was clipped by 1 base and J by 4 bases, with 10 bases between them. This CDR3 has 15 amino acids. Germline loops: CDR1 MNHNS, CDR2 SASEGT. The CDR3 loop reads CASSEVLDVNEKLFF. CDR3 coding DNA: TGTGCCAGCAGTGAAGTTCTGGATGTTAATGAAAAACTGTTTTTT.